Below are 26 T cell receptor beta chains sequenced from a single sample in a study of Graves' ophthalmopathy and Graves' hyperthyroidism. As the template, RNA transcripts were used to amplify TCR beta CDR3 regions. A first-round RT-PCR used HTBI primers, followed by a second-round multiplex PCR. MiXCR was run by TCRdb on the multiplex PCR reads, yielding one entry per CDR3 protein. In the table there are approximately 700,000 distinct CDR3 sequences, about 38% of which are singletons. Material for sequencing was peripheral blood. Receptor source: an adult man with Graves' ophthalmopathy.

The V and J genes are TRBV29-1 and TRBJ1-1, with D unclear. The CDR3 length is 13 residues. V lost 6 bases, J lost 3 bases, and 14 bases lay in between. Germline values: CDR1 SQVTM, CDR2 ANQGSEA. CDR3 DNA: TGCAGCGTCCTGGACGAGTGGTACACTGAAGCTTTCTTT. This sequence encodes CSVLDEWYTEAFF.

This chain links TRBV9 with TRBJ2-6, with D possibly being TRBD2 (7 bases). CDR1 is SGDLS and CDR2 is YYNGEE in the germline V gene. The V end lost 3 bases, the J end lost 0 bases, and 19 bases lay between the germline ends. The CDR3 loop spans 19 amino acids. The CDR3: CASSDPDSGELSGANVLTF. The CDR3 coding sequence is TGTGCCAGCAGCGACCCGGACAGCGGGGAACTCTCTGGGGCCAACGTCCTGACTTTC. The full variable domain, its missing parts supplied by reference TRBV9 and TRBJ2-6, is DSGVTQTPKHLITATGQRVTLRCSPRSGDLSVYWYQQSLDQGLQFLIQYYNGEERAKGNILERFSAQQFPDLHSELNLSSLELGDSALYFCASSDPDSGELSGANVLTFGAGSRLTVL.

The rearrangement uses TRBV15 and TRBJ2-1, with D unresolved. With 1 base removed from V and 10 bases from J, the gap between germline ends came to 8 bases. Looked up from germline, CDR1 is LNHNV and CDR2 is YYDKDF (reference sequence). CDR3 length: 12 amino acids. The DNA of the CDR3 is TGTGCCACCAGCAGAGGAACGGAAGAGCAGTTCTTC. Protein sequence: CATSRGTEEQFF.

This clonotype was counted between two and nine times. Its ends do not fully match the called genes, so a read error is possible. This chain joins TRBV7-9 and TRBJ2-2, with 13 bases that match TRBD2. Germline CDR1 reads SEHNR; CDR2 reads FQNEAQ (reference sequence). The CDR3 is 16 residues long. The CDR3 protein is CASSFGGLAGDSEQFF. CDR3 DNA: TGTGCCAGCAGCTTTGGTGGACTAGCGGGAGACAGTGAGCAGTTTTTT. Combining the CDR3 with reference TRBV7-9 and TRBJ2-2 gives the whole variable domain DTGVSQNPRHKITKRGQNVTFRCDPISEHNRLYWYRQTLGQGPEFLTYFQNEAQLEKSRLLSDRFSAERPKGSFSTLEIQRTEQGDSAMYLCASSFGGLAGDSEQFFGEGSRLTVL.

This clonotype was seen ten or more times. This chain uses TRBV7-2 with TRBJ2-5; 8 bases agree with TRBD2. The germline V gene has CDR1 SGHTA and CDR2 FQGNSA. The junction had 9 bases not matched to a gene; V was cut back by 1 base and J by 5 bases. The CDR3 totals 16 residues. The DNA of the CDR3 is TGTGCCAGCAGCTTAGTTGGGCCGGGGGGGTTGGAGACCCAGTACTTC. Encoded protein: CASSLVGPGGLETQYF.

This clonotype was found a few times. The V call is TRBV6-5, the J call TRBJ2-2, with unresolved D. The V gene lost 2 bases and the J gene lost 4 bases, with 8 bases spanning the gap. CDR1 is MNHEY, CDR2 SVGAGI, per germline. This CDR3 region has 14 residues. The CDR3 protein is CASSYRVGTGELFF. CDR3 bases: TGTGCCAGCAGTTACCGGGTAGGCACCGGGGAGCTGTTTTTT.

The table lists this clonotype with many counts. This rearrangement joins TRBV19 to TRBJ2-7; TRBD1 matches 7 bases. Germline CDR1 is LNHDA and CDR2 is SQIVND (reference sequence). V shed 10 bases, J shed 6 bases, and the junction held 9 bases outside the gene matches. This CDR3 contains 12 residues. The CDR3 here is CATRQGQGEQYF. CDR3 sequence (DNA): TGTGCCACGCGACAGGGTCAGGGCGAGCAGTACTTC.

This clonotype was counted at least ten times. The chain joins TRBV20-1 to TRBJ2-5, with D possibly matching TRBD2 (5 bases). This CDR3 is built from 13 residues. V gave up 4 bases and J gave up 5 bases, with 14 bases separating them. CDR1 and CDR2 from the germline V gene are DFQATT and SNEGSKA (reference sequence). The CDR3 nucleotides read TGCAGTGCTAAAACCGGACTTATGGAGACCCAGTACTTC. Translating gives CSAKTGLMETQYF.

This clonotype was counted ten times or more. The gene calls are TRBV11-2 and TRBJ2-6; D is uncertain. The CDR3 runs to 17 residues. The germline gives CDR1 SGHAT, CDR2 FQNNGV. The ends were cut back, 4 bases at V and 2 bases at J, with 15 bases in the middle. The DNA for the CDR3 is TGTGCCAGCAGCTCCGCTGCCCTCTTAACTGGGGCCAACGTCCTGACTTTC. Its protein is CASSSAALLTGANVLTF.

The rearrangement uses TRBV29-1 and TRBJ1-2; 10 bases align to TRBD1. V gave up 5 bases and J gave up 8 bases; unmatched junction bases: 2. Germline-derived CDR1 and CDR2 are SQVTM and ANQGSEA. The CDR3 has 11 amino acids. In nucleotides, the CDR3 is TGCAGCGTTCGGACAGGGGGAGGCTACACCTTC. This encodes CSVRTGGGYTF.

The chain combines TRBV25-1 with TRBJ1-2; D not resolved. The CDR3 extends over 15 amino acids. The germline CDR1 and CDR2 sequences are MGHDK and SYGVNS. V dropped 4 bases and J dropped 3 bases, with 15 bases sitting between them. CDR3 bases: TGTGCCAGCAGTGCTAGTCAGGAGTACGACTATGGCTACACCTTC. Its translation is CASSASQEYDYGYTF.

CDR3 in amino acids: CAISSVFVYEAFF. CDR3 nucleotide sequence: TGTGCCATCAGCAGCGTTTTCGTCTATGAAGCTTTCTTT. The rearrangement joins TRBV10-3 to TRBJ1-1; D uncertain. The CDR3 runs to 13 residues. V was pared by 6 bases and J by 7 bases, with 15 bases between. In germline, CDR1 is ENHRY, CDR2 SYGVKD.

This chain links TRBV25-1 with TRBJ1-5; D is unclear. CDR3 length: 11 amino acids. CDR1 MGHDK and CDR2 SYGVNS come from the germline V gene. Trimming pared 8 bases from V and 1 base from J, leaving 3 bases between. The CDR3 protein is CASPSNQPQHF. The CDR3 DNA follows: TGTGCCAGCCCCAGCAATCAGCCCCAGCATTTT.

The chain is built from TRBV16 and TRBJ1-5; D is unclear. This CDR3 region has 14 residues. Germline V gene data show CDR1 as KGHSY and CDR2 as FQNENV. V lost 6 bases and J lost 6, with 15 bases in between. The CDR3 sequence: CASSASQATQPQHF. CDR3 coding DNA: TGTGCCAGCAGTGCTAGTCAGGCGACTCAGCCCCAGCATTTT.

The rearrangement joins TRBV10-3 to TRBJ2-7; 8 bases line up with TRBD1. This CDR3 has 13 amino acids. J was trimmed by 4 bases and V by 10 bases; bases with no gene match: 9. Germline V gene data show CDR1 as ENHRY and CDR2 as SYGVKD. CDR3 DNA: TGTGCCAGCAAACGAGACAGGGGTTACGAGCAGTACTTC. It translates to CASKRDRGYEQYF.

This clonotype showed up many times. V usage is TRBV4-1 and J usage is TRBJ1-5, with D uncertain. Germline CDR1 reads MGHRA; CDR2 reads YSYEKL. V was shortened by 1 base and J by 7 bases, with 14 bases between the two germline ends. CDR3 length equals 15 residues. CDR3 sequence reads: CASSQVLVERQPQHF. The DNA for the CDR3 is TGCGCCAGCAGCCAAGTACTCGTGGAGCGGCAGCCCCAGCATTTT.

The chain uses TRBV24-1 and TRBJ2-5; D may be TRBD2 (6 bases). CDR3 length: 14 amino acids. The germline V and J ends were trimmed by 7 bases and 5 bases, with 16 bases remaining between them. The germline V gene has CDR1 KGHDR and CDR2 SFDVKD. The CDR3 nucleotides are TGTGCCACCAGGGGGACTTCGATCGGGGAGACCCAGTACTTC. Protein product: CATRGTSIGETQYF.

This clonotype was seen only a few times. CDR3 in amino acids: CASSLTPSEPPDGYTF. In DNA form, the CDR3 reads TGTGCCAGCAGCTTAACCCCCAGCGAACCGCCGGATGGCTACACCTTC. V and J are TRBV7-3 and TRBJ1-2; D remains unclear. The CDR3 sequence is 16 residues long. Deletions cut 0 bases from V and 6 bases from J, with 17 bases between. Per the germline V gene, CDR1 is SGHTA and CDR2 is FQGTGA.

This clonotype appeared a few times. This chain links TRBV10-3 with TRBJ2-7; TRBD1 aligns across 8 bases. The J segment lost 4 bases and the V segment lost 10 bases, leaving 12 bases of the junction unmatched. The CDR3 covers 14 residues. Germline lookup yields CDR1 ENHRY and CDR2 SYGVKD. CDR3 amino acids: CASPTGGRIYEQYF. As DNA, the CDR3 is TGTGCCAGCCCCACAGGGGGGAGGATTTACGAGCAGTACTTC.

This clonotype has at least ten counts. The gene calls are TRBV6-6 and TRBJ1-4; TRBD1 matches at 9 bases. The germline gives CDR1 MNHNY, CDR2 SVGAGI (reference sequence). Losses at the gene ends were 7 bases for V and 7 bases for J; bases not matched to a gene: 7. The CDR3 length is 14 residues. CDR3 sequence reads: CASIKQGAGEKLFF. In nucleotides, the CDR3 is TGTGCCAGCATTAAACAGGGGGCAGGTGAAAAACTGTTTTTT.

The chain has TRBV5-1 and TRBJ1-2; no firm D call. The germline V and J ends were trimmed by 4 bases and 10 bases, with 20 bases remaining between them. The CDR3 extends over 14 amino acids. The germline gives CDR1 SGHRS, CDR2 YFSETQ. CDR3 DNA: TGCGCCAGCAGCCACCGTTTATCCCGCGTTGACTACACCTTC. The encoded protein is CASSHRLSRVDYTF.

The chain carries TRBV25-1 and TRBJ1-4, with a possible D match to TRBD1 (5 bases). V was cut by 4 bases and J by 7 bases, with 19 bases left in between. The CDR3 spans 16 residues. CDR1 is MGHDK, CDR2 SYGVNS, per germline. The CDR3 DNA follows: TGTGCCAGCAGTGCTAGGGGAAAGGGCAATGGTGAAAAACTGTTTTTT. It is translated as CASSARGKGNGEKLFF.

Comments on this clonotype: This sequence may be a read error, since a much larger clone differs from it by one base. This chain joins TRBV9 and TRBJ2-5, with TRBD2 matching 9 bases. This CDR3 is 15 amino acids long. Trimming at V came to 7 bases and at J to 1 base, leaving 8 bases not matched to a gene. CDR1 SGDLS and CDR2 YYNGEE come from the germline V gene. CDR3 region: CASGSSGTFQETQYF. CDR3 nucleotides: TGTGCCAGCGGCTCTAGCGGGACCTTCCAAGAGACCCAGTACTTC.

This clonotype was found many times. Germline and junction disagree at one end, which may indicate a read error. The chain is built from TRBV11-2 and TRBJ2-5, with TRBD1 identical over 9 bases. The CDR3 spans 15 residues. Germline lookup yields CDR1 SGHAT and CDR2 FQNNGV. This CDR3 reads CASSPQGQGGEAQYF. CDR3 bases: TGCGCCAGCAGCCCCCAGGGACAGGGTGGGGAGGCCCAGTACTTC.

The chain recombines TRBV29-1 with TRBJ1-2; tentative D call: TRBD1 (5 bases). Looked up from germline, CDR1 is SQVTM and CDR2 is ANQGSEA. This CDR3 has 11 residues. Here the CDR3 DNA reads TGCAGTTTAAGGGCAGGGTATGGCTACACCTTC. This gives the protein CSLRAGYGYTF. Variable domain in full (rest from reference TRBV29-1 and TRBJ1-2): SAVISQKPSRDICQRGTSLTIQCQVDSQVTMMFWYRQQPGQSLTLIATANQGSEATYESGFVIDKFPISRPNLTFSTLTVSNMSPEDSSIYLCSLRAGYGYTFGSGTRLTVV.

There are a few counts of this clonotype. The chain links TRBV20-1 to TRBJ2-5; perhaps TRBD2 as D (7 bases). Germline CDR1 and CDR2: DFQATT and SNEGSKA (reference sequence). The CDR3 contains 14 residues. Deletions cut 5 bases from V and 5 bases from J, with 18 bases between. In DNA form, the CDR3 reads TGCAGTGCTGACGCCCCGGGGGGCCTTGAGACCCAGTACTTC. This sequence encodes CSADAPGGLETQYF.